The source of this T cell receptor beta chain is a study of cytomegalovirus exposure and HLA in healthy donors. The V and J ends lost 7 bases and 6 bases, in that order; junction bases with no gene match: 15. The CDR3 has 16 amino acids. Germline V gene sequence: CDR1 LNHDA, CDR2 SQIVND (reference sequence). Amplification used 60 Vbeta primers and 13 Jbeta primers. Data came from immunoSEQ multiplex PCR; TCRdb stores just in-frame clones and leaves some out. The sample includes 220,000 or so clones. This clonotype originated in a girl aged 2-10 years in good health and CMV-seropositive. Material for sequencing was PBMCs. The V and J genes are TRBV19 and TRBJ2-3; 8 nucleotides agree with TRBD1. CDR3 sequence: CASTPKQGVSVDTQYF. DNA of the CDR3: TGTGCCAGTACCCCAAAACAGGGGGTATCGGTGGATACGCAGTATTTT.